The 3 T cell receptor beta chains reported below all come from one sample, sequenced in a study of blood T cells in healthy people across ages. Primers used in a second PCR of about 7 to 12 cycles were a sample-barcoded 5' primer and a J-beta primer mix. TCRdb redid the calling of the 5' RACE reads with MiXCR, one entry per CDR3 protein. This sample has just over 800,000 distinct CDR3 sequences, with approximately 67% found just once. The sequencing input was blood. The receptors here all came from a man aged 25 to 40 in good health.

In the case of this clonotype: A read error is possible here, since a much larger clone lies one base away. The chain employs TRBV7-2 and TRBJ2-3, with TRBD2 matching 14 bases. There are 18 residues in the CDR3. Germline V CDR1 and CDR2: SGHTA, FQGNSA. The CDR3 sequence is CACSLARLAGGSADTQYF. The CDR3 nucleotides read TGTGCCTGCAGCTTAGCCCGACTAGCGGGGGGGTCCGCAGATACGCAGTATTTT.

V and J are TRBV12-3 or TRBV12-4 and TRBJ1-2, with D maybe TRBD1 (6 bases). The V end was cut by 6 bases, the J end by 8 bases, with 16 bases between. This CDR3 is 13 amino acids long. The CDR3 protein is CASSQDSAIGYTF. CDR3 in DNA: TGTGCCAGCAGCCAGGACAGTGCGATCGGCTACACCTTC.

The CDR3 protein is CAISASQGGGDYEQYF. The DNA for the CDR3 is TGTGCCATCAGTGCTTCGCAGGGTGGGGGGGACTACGAGCAGTACTTC. V gene TRBV10-3 combines with J gene TRBJ2-7; 7 nucleotides match TRBD2. Trimming took 4 bases from V and 3 from J; bases not matched to a gene: 12. Germline V gives CDR1 ENHRY, CDR2 SYGVKD. CDR3 size: 16 residues.